These 21 T cell receptor beta chains came from one sample sequenced in a study of T-cell memory formation after mild COVID-19. TCRdb passed the 5' RACE reads through MiXCR, listing each CDR3 protein once. The data contain about 180,000 distinct CDR3 sequences, around 18% of them singletons. Sequencing was done on a sample of PBMCs or a T cell subset sorted from them (not recorded which). The receptors were gathered from a man aged 18 to 30 who had mild COVID-19 (a few samples of this study predate the infection). Cell type and time point are not known.

The chain links TRBV6-5 to TRBJ1-2, with D possibly being TRBD1 (6 bases). Deletions cut 5 bases from V and 8 bases from J, with 18 bases between. The germline V gene has CDR1 MNHEY and CDR2 SVGAGI. This CDR3 spans 14 amino acids. CDR3 sequence: CASSERGRGYGYTF. CDR3 in DNA: TGTGCCAGCAGTGAGAGGGGCAGGGGATACGGCTACACCTTC.

This clonotype has just a few counts. The chain couples TRBV5-1 to TRBJ2-1, with D perhaps TRBD2 (6 bases). V was pared by 5 bases and J by 8 bases, with 17 bases between. Looked up from germline, CDR1 is SGHRS and CDR2 is YFSETQ. This CDR3 has 14 amino acids. CDR3 nucleotides: TGCGCCAGCAGGTCCCCTGGCGGGATCCATGAGCAGTTCTTC. This codes for CASRSPGGIHEQFF. Variable domain in full (rest from reference TRBV5-1 and TRBJ2-1): KAGVTQTPRYLIKTRGQQVTLSCSPISGHRSVSWYQQTPGQGLQFLFEYFSETQRNKGNFPGRFSGRQFSNSRSEMNVSTLELGDSALYLCASRSPGGIHEQFFGPGTRLTVL.

This chain connects TRBV30 to TRBJ1-2, with 7 bases lining up with TRBD1. J gave up 4 bases and V 3 bases, and 8 bases lay outside the gene matches. Germline CDR1 is GTSNPN and CDR2 is SVGIG (reference sequence). This CDR3 is built from 14 residues. DNA for the CDR3: TGTGCCTGGAGGACCCCAGGGGGTTTCTATGGCTACACCTTC. Its protein is CAWRTPGGFYGYTF.

This CDR3 is CASEGLAGAEQYF. The DNA for the CDR3 is TGTGCCAGCGAGGGACTAGCGGGGGCCGAGCAGTACTTC. The chain recombines TRBV6-1 with TRBJ2-7, with 14 bases lining up with TRBD2. V lost 8 bases and J lost 6; bases outside the gene matches: 3. Germline CDR1 MNHNS, CDR2 SASEGT. The CDR3 consists of 13 residues.

V usage is TRBV10-3 and J usage is TRBJ1-6; a possible D gene is TRBD1 (5 bases). The CDR3 consists of 15 residues. Germline V gene data show CDR1 as ENHRY and CDR2 as SYGVKD. V lost 0 bases to trimming and J lost 10 bases, with 13 bases between them. CDR3 region: CAISESGRGESPLHF. In nucleotides, the CDR3 is TGTGCCATCAGTGAGTCGGGGAGGGGCGAATCACCCCTCCACTTT.

Ten or more counts support this clonotype. The CDR3 reads CASSLDSSNTEAFF. CDR3 nucleotides: TGCGCCAGCAGCTTGGACAGCTCGAACACTGAAGCTTTCTTT. The chain links TRBV5-1 to TRBJ1-1; D uncertain. The CDR3 is 14 residues long. The V end lost 0 bases, the J end lost 1 base, and 7 bases lay between the germline ends. The germline CDR1 and CDR2 sequences are SGHRS and YFSETQ. Full variable domain (rest looked up from reference TRBV5-1 and TRBJ1-1): KAGVTQTPRYLIKTRGQQVTLSCSPISGHRSVSWYQQTPGQGLQFLFEYFSETQRNKGNFPGRFSGRQFSNSRSEMNVSTLELGDSALYLCASSLDSSNTEAFFGQGTRLTVV.

This sequence joins TRBV29-1 and TRBJ2-3, with D tentatively TRBD1 (6 bases). V lost 1 base to trimming and J lost 4 bases, with 9 bases between them. Germline values: CDR1 SQVTM, CDR2 ANQGSEA. The CDR3 contains 13 residues. The CDR3 nucleotides read TGCAGCGTTGAAGGCCCAGGGGCAGATACGCAGTATTTT. The encoded protein is CSVEGPGADTQYF.

This chain's CDR3 is CASSSSVNEQFF. As DNA, the CDR3 is TGTGCCAGCAGCAGTAGCGTGAATGAGCAGTTCTTC. V is TRBV28 and J is TRBJ2-1, with D tentatively TRBD2 (5 bases). CDR3 length: 12 amino acids. The V gene lost 6 bases and the J gene lost 7 bases, with 10 bases spanning the gap. The germline gives CDR1 MDHEN, CDR2 SYDVKM.

This chain joins TRBV6-5 and TRBJ1-2, with a tentative D call TRBD1 (5 bases). Germline CDR1 and CDR2: MNHEY and SVGAGI. V dropped 5 bases and J dropped 5 bases, with 18 bases sitting between them. The CDR3 length is 15 residues. CDR3 coding DNA: TGTGCCAGCAGTACCCCGGGGGGAAGTTTTTATGGCTACACCTTC. Its translation is CASSTPGGSFYGYTF.

The rearrangement joins TRBV7-2 to TRBJ1-5; D is ambiguous. This CDR3 has 15 residues. Per the germline V gene, CDR1 is SGHTA and CDR2 is FQGNSA. The V and J ends lost 1 base and 1 base respectively, with 8 bases between them. In nucleotides, the CDR3 is TGTGCCAGCAGCTTAGGCGCGGGCAGCAATCAGCCCCAGCATTTT. Translated, it gives CASSLGAGSNQPQHF.

This clonotype is a singleton in its sample. The DNA for the CDR3 is TGCAGCGTTGAAGCCTCAGGGTCTTGGGCCAACGTCCTGACTTTC. It yields the protein CSVEASGSWANVLTF. J is TRBJ2-6 and V is TRBV29-1; the D gene is possibly TRBD1 (5 bases). Trimming took off 1 base at V and 5 bases at J, with 12 bases between the two ends. Germline CDR1 is SQVTM and CDR2 is ANQGSEA. CDR3 size: 15 residues. The whole variable domain, filled in from reference TRBV29-1 and TRBJ2-6, reads SAVISQKPSRDICQRGTSLTIQCQVDSQVTMMFWYRQQPGQSLTLIATANQGSEATYESGFVIDKFPISRPNLTFSTLTVSNMSPEDSSIYLCSVEASGSWANVLTFGAGSRLTVL.

The chain employs TRBV5-6 and TRBJ1-6; TRBD1 aligns across 7 bases. This CDR3 has 14 residues. Germline V gives CDR1 SGHDT, CDR2 YYEEEE. The J segment lost 15 bases and the V segment lost 4 bases, leaving 13 bases of the junction unmatched. The CDR3: CASSNQPTGKILHF. The DNA for the CDR3 is TGTGCCAGCAGCAATCAGCCGACAGGGAAAATCCTCCACTTT.

The genes are TRBV6-5 and TRBJ2-3, with 8 bases matching TRBD2. CDR1 and CDR2 (germline): MNHEY, SVGAGI. V shed 6 bases, J shed 0 bases, and the junction held 8 bases outside the gene matches. This CDR3 has 16 amino acids. The CDR3 region is CASSTLTSASTDTQYF. CDR3 DNA sequence: TGTGCCAGCAGCACTCTGACTAGCGCGAGCACAGATACGCAGTATTTT.

Many counts were recorded for this clonotype. This sequence joins TRBV2 and TRBJ2-2, with TRBD2 as a possible D gene (6 bases). Trimming shortened V by 9 bases and J by 4 bases, and 12 bases separated the two germline ends. This CDR3 spans 13 amino acids. Germline loops: CDR1 SNHLY, CDR2 FYNNEI. Here the CDR3 reads CARAGGGTGELFF. The CDR3 DNA follows: TGTGCCAGAGCCGGGGGTGGCACCGGGGAGCTGTTTTTT.

The rearrangement uses TRBV6-2 or TRBV6-3 and TRBJ2-7; D remains ambiguous. Per the germline V gene, CDR1 is MNHEY and CDR2 is SVGEGT. The CDR3 has 13 amino acids. Trimming shortened V by 5 bases and J by 7 bases, and 15 bases separated the two germline ends. CDR3 in DNA: TGTGCCAGCAGTCGATGGCCAGGCAGGGAGCAGTACGTC. Residues: CASSRWPGREQYV.

A few counts support this clonotype. This chain uses TRBV25-1 with TRBJ1-1; D unresolved. V was pared by 0 bases and J by 1 base, with 12 bases between. Germline CDR1 and CDR2: MGHDK and SYGVNS. The CDR3 is 16 amino acids. The CDR3 DNA sequence: TGTGCCAGCAGTGAATATACGGCAGCCCGGAACACTGAAGCTTTCTTT. The encoded protein is CASSEYTAARNTEAFF.

V usage is TRBV7-2 and J usage is TRBJ1-6, with D unclear. V shed 6 bases and J shed 8 bases, with 17 bases lying between them. CDR1 and CDR2 from the germline V gene are SGHTA and FQGNSA. The CDR3 loop spans 15 amino acids. CDR3 sequence (DNA): TGTGCCAGCAGTAACACCGGGCCAGTAGATTCACCCCTCCACTTT. It specifies CASSNTGPVDSPLHF.

This clonotype was observed a few times. V gene TRBV6-2 or TRBV6-3 combines with J gene TRBJ1-5; D perhaps matches TRBD1 (6 bases). V gave up 8 bases and J gave up 4 bases, with 9 bases separating them. Germline V gives CDR1 MNHEY, CDR2 SVGEGT. The CDR3 spans 12 residues. The CDR3 reads CASRGANQPQHF. The CDR3 DNA reads as TGTGCCAGCCGGGGGGCTAATCAGCCCCAGCATTTT.

This clonotype showed up just a few times. This chain uses TRBV4-1 with TRBJ1-2; D is perhaps TRBD1 (5 bases). CDR1 and CDR2 (germline): MGHRA, YSYEKL. The CDR3 has 13 residues. V was trimmed by 6 bases and J by 7 bases, leaving 15 bases between them. CDR3 coding DNA: TGCGCCAGCAGGCACGACAGATCCAGTGGCTACACCTTC. Translating it yields CASRHDRSSGYTF.

This chain uses TRBV20-1 with TRBJ1-2; 9 bases agree with TRBD1. This CDR3 has 13 residues. With 6 bases clipped from V and 4 bases from J, the junction kept 6 bases outside the gene matches. Germline V CDR1 and CDR2: DFQATT, SNEGSKA (reference sequence). The CDR3, as DNA: TGCAGTGCCGAGGACAGGGGTTTCTATGGCTACACCTTC. The encoded protein is CSAEDRGFYGYTF.

This clonotype has a handful of counts. The V and J genes are TRBV5-6 and TRBJ2-2; D is possibly TRBD1 (5 bases). The CDR3 runs to 12 residues. Germline loops: CDR1 SGHDT, CDR2 YYEEEE. V lost 7 bases, J lost 3 bases, and 7 bases lay in between. The CDR3, as DNA: TGTGCCAGCCAGGGTGACACCGGGGAGCTGTTTTTT. Amino acid sequence: CASQGDTGELFF.